A single sample gave rise to the 22 T cell receptor beta chains below, sequenced in a study of tumor-infiltrating lymphocytes in primary liver carcinoma. From 20-30 mg of unsorted bulk tissue, DNA and RNA were co-extracted together. From 450 to 600 ng total RNA, TCR beta cDNA was generated with a primer in the constant region. Slightly modified ARM-PCR served as the procedure for the TCR beta libraries. These libraries came from three rounds of nested multiplex PCR. For about 11 cycles apiece, the opening two PCR rounds ran with TRBV1-TRBV30 forward primers and a C-beta reverse primer. TCRdb analysed the multiplex PCR reads with MiXCR anew, one entry per CDR3 protein. The table has about 190,000 distinct CDR3 sequences, approximately 86% seen once. The specimen was tumor tissue from primary liver carcinoma. The receptors were sampled from a man in his forties with primary liver carcinoma and hepatitis B virus infection.

About this clonotype itself: An end of the junction differs from the germline gene, which may be a read error. The chain is built from TRBV12-3 or TRBV12-4 and TRBJ2-2, with a weak D call TRBD2 (5 bases). CDR3 length: 18 residues. In nucleotides, the CDR3 is TGTGTCAGCAGCTTCCCCACGGGGAGCTTAGCGAACACCAGGGAGCTGTTTTTT. Protein sequence: CVSSFPTGSLANTRELFF.

The table lists this clonotype with a count of one. At one end the junction does not follow the germline gene, possibly because of a read error. The gene calls are TRBV5-1 and TRBJ2-1, with D unresolved. There are 15 residues in the CDR3. In germline, CDR1 is SGHRS, CDR2 YFSETQ. DNA for the CDR3: TGCACCAGCAGCTTGGCAGACTCGTCCTACAATGAGCAGTTTTTC. This translates into CTSSLADSSYNEQFF.

The rearrangement links TRBV6-6 to TRBJ2-5, with D perhaps matching TRBD1 (6 bases). CDR1 and CDR2 from the germline V gene are MNHNY and SVGAGI (reference sequence). The CDR3 is 14 residues long. CDR3 residues: CANRETGGKETQYF. In nucleotides, the CDR3 is TGTGCTAACAGGGAAACAGGCGGAAAAGAGACCCAGTACTTC.

As for this clonotype: A read error may produce the germline difference seen at one junction end. V gene TRBV11-2 combines with J gene TRBJ1-5, with D perhaps matching TRBD1 (6 bases). The CDR3 runs 17 residues. Germline loops: CDR1 SGHAT, CDR2 FQNNGV. The CDR3 bases are TGTGCCATCAGCGTAGTAGGGATAACAGGGAGCAATCAGCCCCAGCATTTT. Amino acids: CAISVVGITGSNQPQHF.

On this clonotype itself: The conserved closing phenylalanine or tryptophan is absent in this CDR3, likely reflecting a read error. The limits of the CDR3 on the DNA are not certain, so only TCRdb's listed CDR3 is given. The chain carries TRBV12-3 or TRBV12-4 and TRBJ1-3. 12 amino acids form the CDR3, both terminal residues included. This CDR3 is CASRTTGNTIYL.

About this clonotype itself: This may stem from a read error, because a much larger clone lies one nucleotide away. The rearrangement joins TRBV28 to TRBJ1-1, with D tentatively TRBD1 (6 bases). Germline V CDR1 and CDR2: MDHEN, SYDVKM. Trimming left V 2 bases short and J 10 bases short, with 20 bases between. The CDR3 is 15 amino acids. CDR3 region: CASSLPGEGVRRAFF. For the CDR3, the DNA is TGTGCCAGCAGTTTACCGGGAGAGGGGGTGAGGAGAGCTTTCTTT. The entire variable domain, with the rest obtained from reference TRBV28 and TRBJ1-1, is as follows: DVKVTQSSRYLVKRTGEKVFLECVQDMDHENMFWYRQDPGLGLRLIYFSYDVKMKEKGDIPEGYSVSREKKERFSLILESASTNQTSMYLCASSLPGEGVRRAFFGQGTRLTVV.

This clonotype was counted many times. The chain has TRBV5-6 and TRBJ2-3, with D unresolved. The V gene's germline CDR1 is SGHDT and CDR2 YYEEEE. The CDR3 is made up of 14 amino acids. Trimming took off 4 bases at V and 1 base at J, with 10 bases between the two ends. CDR3 nucleotides: TGTGCCAGCAGCAACCGGGCCGGCACAGATACGCAGTATTTT. As protein: CASSNRAGTDTQYF.

Comments on this clonotype: Relative to the germline gene, one junction end is altered; a read error may explain this. The rearrangement joins TRBV5-5 to TRBJ2-3; 10 positions match TRBD1. The germline V gene encodes CDR1 SGHKS and CDR2 YYEKEE (reference sequence). The length of the CDR3 is 17 residues. CDR3 amino acids: CTSSRGAGTGGTDTQYF. The CDR3 bases are TGTACCAGCAGCCGGGGAGCAGGGACAGGGGGCACAGATACGCAGTATTTT.

Regarding this clonotype: The junction and the germline gene differ at one end; a read error may be behind it. J is TRBJ2-4 and V is TRBV28; D might be TRBD1 or TRBD2, each matching 6 bases. The CDR3 runs to 14 residues. The V gene's germline CDR1 is MDHEN and CDR2 SYDVKM. CDR3 nucleotides: TGTGCTAGCAGTTTAGTGGGGGGCGGATACAATCAGTACTTC. It codes for CASSLVGGGYNQYF. The whole variable domain, filled in from reference TRBV28 and TRBJ2-4, reads DVKVTQSSRYLVKRTGEKVFLECVQDMDHENMFWYRQDPGLGLRLIYFSYDVKMKEKGDIPEGYSVSREKKERFSLILESASTNQTSMYLCASSLVGGGYNQYFGAGTRLSVL.

Comment on this clonotype: The junction differs from germline at one of its ends, possibly a read error. The chain uses TRBV11-1 and TRBJ2-1; 7 nucleotides align to TRBD2. This CDR3 has 16 amino acids. Germline loops: CDR1 SGHAT, CDR2 FQDESV (reference sequence). For the CDR3, the DNA is TGTGCCAGTAGCCCTGGACTAGTGGGCGACTACAATGGGCAGTTCTTC. It specifies CASSPGLVGDYNGQFF.

By proportion, this clonotype is medium-sized. This chain uses TRBV11-2 with TRBJ2-1; D tentatively fits TRBD1 or TRBD2 (5 bases each). Trimming removed 0 bases at V and 8 bases at J, with 17 bases between. The CDR3 totals 16 residues. Germline CDR1 is SGHAT and CDR2 is FQNNGV. CDR3 coding DNA: TGTGCCAGCAGCTTAGATCGTTTAGCGTTAGGGGATGAGCAGTTCTTC. Its translation: CASSLDRLALGDEQFF.

CDR3 sequence reads: CASRPGETGGQIQYF. Written as DNA, the CDR3 is TGTGCCAGCAGACCCGGTGAGACAGGGGGGCAGATCCAGTACTTC. The rearrangement joins TRBV12-3 or TRBV12-4 to TRBJ2-5, with TRBD1 identical over 9 bases. V lost 6 bases to trimming and J lost 10 bases; unmatched junction nucleotides: 15. This CDR3 contains 15 residues.

As concerns this clonotype: The CDR3 does not close with the conserved phenylalanine or tryptophan, likely indicating a read error. Because the CDR3's place on the DNA is in doubt, the DNA is left out and the CDR3 is given as listed by TCRdb. The chain carries TRBV4-1 and TRBJ1-6; the tabulated D call, TRBD1, remains unverified against the DNA. Germline assignment: CDR1 MGHRA and CDR2 YSYEKL. From its first to its last residue, the CDR3 has 16 amino acids. The CDR3: CASSPGQGVYNSPLHL.

To note about this clonotype: The junction departs from germline at one end; a sequencing error may be responsible. CDR3 coding DNA: TGTCCCAGCGGGGGGAAGCGATCATACGAGCAGTACTTC. Encoded protein: CPSGGKRSYEQYF. The chain couples TRBV11-1 to TRBJ2-7; 9 nucleotides align to TRBD2. CDR1 and CDR2 (germline): SGHAT, FQDESV (reference sequence). CDR3 length: 13 amino acids.

As concerns this clonotype: A much more abundant neighbour one base away suggests this may be a read error. V is TRBV28 and J is TRBJ1-1; 12 bases match TRBD1. V shed 7 bases, J shed 2 bases, and the junction held 2 bases outside the gene matches. The CDR3 has 14 residues. In germline, CDR1 is MDHEN, CDR2 SYDVKM. CDR3 loop: CASMGTGGNTEAFF. CDR3 DNA: TGTGCCAGCATGGGGACAGGGGGCAACACTGAAGCTTTCTTT.

Comments on this clonotype: The CDR3 carries no conserved terminal phenylalanine or tryptophan, so it likely arises from a read error. No DNA is shown, since the ends of the CDR3 on it are uncertain; the CDR3 is the one TCRdb lists. V usage is TRBV6-5 and J usage is TRBJ2-1; the table gives TRBD2 as D, unverified against the DNA. 15 amino acids form the CDR3, both terminal residues included. The V gene's germline CDR1 is MNHEY and CDR2 SVGAGI. The CDR3 loop reads CASRPSGKAYNEQLI.

As for this clonotype: A read error may produce the germline difference seen at one junction end. The chain carries TRBV11-2 and TRBJ2-3, with TRBD2 as a possible D gene (5 bases). This CDR3 region has 18 residues. Germline values: CDR1 SGHAT, CDR2 FQNNGV. CDR3 sequence: CASSLNLLVGDDADTQYF. Here the CDR3 DNA reads TGCGCCAGCAGCTTAAATCTCCTAGTGGGAGACGATGCGGATACGCAGTATTTT. Full variable domain (missing parts from reference TRBV11-2 and TRBJ2-3): EAGVAQSPRYKIIEKRQSVAFWCNPISGHATLYWYQQILGQGPKLLIQFQNNGVVDDSQLPKDRFSAERLKGVDSTLKIQPAKLEDSAVYLCASSLNLLVGDDADTQYFGPGTRLTVL.

Remarks on this clonotype: The junction departs from the called germline gene at one end, perhaps through a read error. The gene calls are TRBV20-1 and TRBJ2-1, with 12 bases aligning to TRBD2. Germline CDR1 is DFQATT and CDR2 is SNEGSKA (reference sequence). The CDR3 consists of 16 residues. The CDR3 loop is CSARGTSGNSYNKQFF. The CDR3 bases are TGCAGTGCTAGAGGGACTAGCGGGAACTCCTACAATAAGCAGTTCTTC.

Notes on this clonotype: Relative to the germline gene, one junction end is altered; a read error may explain this. The genes are TRBV5-1 and TRBJ1-1; no definite D call. This CDR3 region has 15 residues. From germline, CDR1 is SGHRS and CDR2 YFSETQ. The DNA of the CDR3 is TGCGCCAGCAACTTGGCCGGAAGGGCAAGGACTGAAGCTTTCTTT. Translated: CASNLAGRARTEAFF.

A word on this clonotype: The germline gene is not matched at one end of the junction; a read error may be the cause. V gene TRBV29-1 combines with J gene TRBJ2-5; TRBD2 aligns across 14 bases. The germline V gene encodes CDR1 SQVTM and CDR2 ANQGSEA. The CDR3 consists of 16 residues. Here the CDR3 DNA reads TGCATCGCCTACACGACTCCGGGACTAGCGGGAGAGACCCAGTATTTC. As protein: CIAYTTPGLAGETQYF.

The rearrangement joins TRBV7-9 to TRBJ2-7; 11 nucleotides agree with TRBD2. CDR3 size: 17 residues. J gave up 3 bases and V 2 bases, and 9 bases lay outside the gene matches. The V gene's germline CDR1 is SEHNR and CDR2 FQNEAQ (reference sequence). CDR3 residues: CASSLSSGTSGGYEQYF. In nucleotides, the CDR3 is TGTGCCAGCAGCTTAAGCTCCGGGACTAGCGGAGGCTACGAGCAGTACTTC.

About this clonotype itself: A junction end diverges from the germline sequence, so it may reflect a read error. The chain carries TRBV12-3 or TRBV12-4 and TRBJ1-1, with a tentative D call TRBD1 (6 bases). CDR3 length equals 14 residues. CDR3 amino acids: CAISLVDRDTEAIF. As DNA, the CDR3 is TGTGCCATCAGTTTGGTGGATAGGGACACTGAAGCTATCTTT.